These 24 T cell receptor beta chains were all obtained from the same sample, sequenced in a study of cytomegalovirus exposure and HLA in healthy donors. PCR amplification relied on 60 Vbeta primers (plus 13 Jbeta primers). Libraries were prepared by immunoSEQ multiplex PCR; TCRdb keeps only in-frame clonotypes and omits some of them. The sample shows a few hundred thousand clones, roughly 91% of them seen only once. Sequenced: PBMCs. The receptors stem from a girl under 10 years old in good health and CMV-seronegative.

This chain links TRBV6-5 with TRBJ2-7, with 7 bases identical to TRBD1. This CDR3 is built from 15 residues. From germline, CDR1 is MNHEY and CDR2 SVGAGI. Germline trimming cut 2 bases from V and 3 bases from J; bases unmatched to any gene: 7. The CDR3 nucleotides are TGTGCCAGCAGTTACCCTACAGGGGTAGGCTACGAGCAGTACTTC. It encodes CASSYPTGVGYEQYF.

This clone was detected only once. The chain couples TRBV6-5 to TRBJ2-1; the match to TRBD2 covers 11 bases. V shed 6 bases and J 4 bases; nucleotides not matched to a gene: 5. Germline V gene lookup returns CDR1 MNHEY and CDR2 SVGAGI. The CDR3 length is 15 residues. The DNA for the CDR3 is TGTGCCAGCAGGGAAACTAGCGGGGGTTACAATGAGCAGTTCTTC. Protein sequence: CASRETSGGYNEQFF.

The chain joins TRBV19 to TRBJ2-2; 10 positions agree with TRBD1. The germline CDR1 and CDR2 sequences are LNHDA and SQIVND (reference sequence). V was clipped by 2 bases and J by 6 bases; unmatched bases: 12. The CDR3 length is 18 residues. The CDR3 bases are TGTGCCAGTAGTATAACTTATCGACAGGGGGCTTCCCCCGGGGAGCTGTTTTTT. It codes for CASSITYRQGASPGELFF.

This clone was counted only a few times. V usage is TRBV30 and J usage is TRBJ2-5; D is unclear. CDR3 length equals 12 residues. Germline assignment: CDR1 GTSNPN and CDR2 SVGIG (reference sequence). V dropped 0 bases and J dropped 5 bases, with 7 bases sitting between them. The CDR3 region has the DNA TGTGCCTGGAGTGTACTGTGGGAGACCCAGTACTTC. It specifies CAWSVLWETQYF. Using reference TRBV30 and TRBJ2-5 for the parts outside the CDR3, the full variable domain is SQTIHQWPATLVQPVGSPLSLECTVEGTSNPNLYWYRQAAGRGLQLLFYSVGIGQISSEVPQNLSASRPQDRQFILSSKKLLLSDSGFYLCAWSVLWETQYFGPGTRLLVL.

This chain uses TRBV7-2 with TRBJ2-7; the D is unclear. Trimming pared 2 bases from V and 6 bases from J, leaving 11 bases between. Germline CDR1 and CDR2: SGHTA and FQGNSA. This CDR3 spans 13 amino acids. The CDR3 bases are TGTGCCAGCAGCTTAAATAGAGGCGGCGAGCAGTACTTC. It specifies CASSLNRGGEQYF.

This clone has only a few counts. The rearrangement uses TRBV6-5 and TRBJ1-2, with D unresolved. Germline CDR1 is MNHEY and CDR2 is SVGAGI. The CDR3 is 12 residues long. The V and J ends lost 6 bases and 7 bases respectively, with 12 bases between them. The CDR3 DNA reads TGTGCCAGCAGCCTTGACTCGCTTGGCTACACCTTC. It yields the protein CASSLDSLGYTF.

The chain uses TRBV7-9 and TRBJ1-2, with TRBD1 identical over 7 bases. Germline V gives CDR1 SEHNR, CDR2 FQNEAQ (reference sequence). The V and J ends lost 4 bases and 6 bases, in that order; junction bases with no gene match: 11. This CDR3 spans 15 amino acids. Here the CDR3 DNA reads TGTGCCAGCAGCTATGTGACAGGGAGAGCTGATGGCTACACCTTC. As protein: CASSYVTGRADGYTF.

J is TRBJ2-1 and V is TRBV7-9, with 12 nucleotides matching TRBD1. Germline V lookup: CDR1 SEHNR, CDR2 FQNEAQ (reference sequence). The CDR3 runs to 16 residues. With V trimmed by 5 bases and J by 7 bases, 9 bases remained unmatched. CDR3 nucleotide sequence: TGTGCCAGCAGCCTAACGGGACAGGGGGCGCGAAATGAGCAGTTCTTC. It codes for CASSLTGQGARNEQFF.

V usage is TRBV27 and J usage is TRBJ1-1; TRBD1 aligns across 7 bases. Looked up from germline, CDR1 is MNHEY and CDR2 is SMNVEV (reference sequence). With V trimmed by 0 bases and J by 1 base, 5 bases remained unmatched. This CDR3 has 16 amino acids. The CDR3 is CASSLSGTVGNTEAFF. The DNA for the CDR3 is TGTGCCAGCAGTTTATCGGGGACAGTGGGGAACACTGAAGCTTTCTTT.

The chain links TRBV28 to TRBJ1-3, with D perhaps TRBD1 (5 bases). Trimming pared 6 bases from V and 0 bases from J, leaving 12 bases between. The CDR3 spans 15 residues. Germline V gene lookup returns CDR1 MDHEN and CDR2 SYDVKM. CDR3 in DNA: TGTGCCAGCAGCCCCACAGGAAACTCTGGAAACACCATATATTTT. This codes for CASSPTGNSGNTIYF.

The rearrangement uses TRBV5-4 and TRBJ2-5; 7 bases map to TRBD1. V was clipped by 0 bases and J by 1 base; unmatched bases: 0. This CDR3 has 14 amino acids. Germline V gene lookup returns CDR1 SGHNT and CDR2 YYREEE (reference sequence). The chain's CDR3 is CASSLDRGQETQYF. As DNA, the CDR3 is TGTGCCAGCAGCTTGGACAGGGGCCAAGAGACCCAGTACTTC.

V is TRBV4-1 and J is TRBJ2-5; no clear D gene. The CDR3 consists of 14 residues. Germline-derived CDR1 and CDR2 are MGHRA and YSYEKL. V was pared by 3 bases and J by 1 base, with 9 bases between. For the CDR3, the DNA is TGCGCCAGCAGCCAGGGCACTCTCCAAGAGACCCAGTACTTC. It yields the protein CASSQGTLQETQYF.

There are a few counts of this clone. The rearrangement joins TRBV29-1 to TRBJ2-3, with 10 bases that match TRBD2. Trimming at V came to 5 bases and at J to 9 bases, leaving 5 bases not matched to a gene. CDR1 is SQVTM, CDR2 ANQGSEA, per germline. The CDR3 totals 12 residues. The CDR3 DNA is TGCAGCGTTAGCGGGGGGGCGCGGACGCAGTATTTT. Translated: CSVSGGARTQYF.

The chain is built from TRBV7-2 and TRBJ1-1; D may be TRBD1 (6 bases). The germline gives CDR1 SGHTA, CDR2 FQGNSA. This CDR3 is 15 amino acids long. Trimming stripped 1 base from V and 6 bases from J, with 15 bases between. CDR3 amino acids: CASSLERGARPEAFF. CDR3 DNA sequence: TGTGCCAGCAGCTTAGAGCGGGGGGCGCGACCTGAAGCTTTCTTT.

This clone was detected only a few times. This rearrangement joins TRBV7-9 to TRBJ1-1, with a possible D match to TRBD1 (6 bases). Trimming took off 1 base at V and 11 bases at J, with 11 bases between the two ends. The CDR3 runs 12 residues. Germline V gene sequence: CDR1 SEHNR, CDR2 FQNEAQ (reference sequence). Written as DNA, the CDR3 is TGTGCCAGCAGCTTAGGGGGGCTTGCTGCTTTCTTT. This encodes CASSLGGLAAFF.

The V gene is TRBV5-1, the J gene TRBJ2-1; TRBD2 agrees at 9 bases. V dropped 6 bases and J dropped 7; count of bases not matched to a gene: 8. This CDR3 spans 14 amino acids. Germline V gives CDR1 SGHRS, CDR2 YFSETQ. The DNA for the CDR3 is TGCGCCAGCACCCGAGCGGGAGGATGGAATGAGCAGTTCTTC. Translated: CASTRAGGWNEQFF. Full variable domain (missing parts from reference TRBV5-1 and TRBJ2-1): KAGVTQTPRYLIKTRGQQVTLSCSPISGHRSVSWYQQTPGQGLQFLFEYFSETQRNKGNFPGRFSGRQFSNSRSEMNVSTLELGDSALYLCASTRAGGWNEQFFGPGTRLTVL.

This rearrangement joins TRBV5-1 to TRBJ1-1, with 7 nucleotides matching TRBD1. The V gene's germline CDR1 is SGHRS and CDR2 YFSETQ. The CDR3 loop spans 15 amino acids. J gave up 0 bases and V 4 bases, and 6 bases lay outside the gene matches. This CDR3 is CASSLNRGVNTEAFF. Written as DNA, the CDR3 is TGCGCCAGCAGCCTGAACAGGGGCGTGAACACTGAAGCTTTCTTT.

The chain carries TRBV15 and TRBJ2-1; 7 nucleotides align to TRBD1. The J segment lost 1 base and the V segment lost 3 bases, leaving 3 bases of the junction unmatched. This CDR3 comprises 15 residues. Germline V gene lookup returns CDR1 LNHNV and CDR2 YYDKDF (reference sequence). CDR3 bases: TGTGCCACCAGCAGGGAGACAGGGTCCTACAATGAGCAGTTCTTC. As protein: CATSRETGSYNEQFF.

In its sample, this clone was seen a few times. J is TRBJ1-1 and V is TRBV6-5; TRBD1 is a possible D gene (6 bases). The CDR3 is 14 amino acids. V lost 2 bases and J lost 4, with 11 bases in between. CDR1 and CDR2 from the germline V gene are MNHEY and SVGAGI. The CDR3: CASSYTRGGTEAFF. Written as DNA, the CDR3 is TGTGCCAGCAGTTACACTCGAGGGGGCACTGAAGCTTTCTTT.

This rearrangement joins TRBV28 to TRBJ2-5; D not resolved. The J call may be in error: the DNA end matches TRBJ2-7 better. Germline CDR1 MDHEN, CDR2 SYDVKM. The CDR3 is 16 residues long. As DNA, the CDR3 is TGTGCCAGCACCACAATCCATGGTGGGCTCATCTACGAGCAGTACTTC. It codes for CASTTIHGGLIYEQYF.

The J gene is TRBJ2-7, the V gene TRBV2; D gene uncertain. The V end was cut by 6 bases, the J end by 2 bases, with 8 bases between. The germline V gene has CDR1 SNHLY and CDR2 FYNNEI. This CDR3 has 12 amino acids. Here the CDR3 reads CASREYTYEQYF. CDR3 in DNA: TGTGCCAGCAGAGAATATACCTACGAGCAGTACTTC.

The V gene is TRBV6-1, the J gene TRBJ2-1, with D possibly TRBD1 on 6 matching bases. Germline V gene lookup returns CDR1 MNHNS and CDR2 SASEGT. Between the trimmed V and J ends, which lost 11 bases and 6 bases, there was a span of 14 bases. The CDR3 sequence is 12 residues long. The CDR3: CAAFLGGNEQFF. DNA of the CDR3: TGTGCCGCCTTTCTAGGGGGCAATGAGCAGTTCTTC.

This clone came up once. The rearrangement links TRBV2 to TRBJ2-1, with a tentative D call TRBD2 (5 bases). The CDR3 is 16 amino acids. In germline, CDR1 is SNHLY, CDR2 FYNNEI. V was pared by 3 bases and J by 0 bases, with 12 bases between. CDR3 sequence reads: CASSEFRGSSYNEQFF. DNA for the CDR3: TGTGCCAGCAGTGAGTTTAGAGGGAGCTCCTACAATGAGCAGTTCTTC.

The chain links TRBV7-8 to TRBJ2-7; 9 bases align to TRBD1. Germline CDR1 is SGHVS and CDR2 is FQNEAQ. The V and J ends lost 3 bases and 4 bases, in that order; junction bases with no gene match: 13. The CDR3 is made up of 17 amino acids. The CDR3 here is CASSLRPQGAKIYEQYF. CDR3 DNA: TGTGCCAGCAGCTTGAGACCACAGGGGGCGAAAATATACGAGCAGTACTTC.